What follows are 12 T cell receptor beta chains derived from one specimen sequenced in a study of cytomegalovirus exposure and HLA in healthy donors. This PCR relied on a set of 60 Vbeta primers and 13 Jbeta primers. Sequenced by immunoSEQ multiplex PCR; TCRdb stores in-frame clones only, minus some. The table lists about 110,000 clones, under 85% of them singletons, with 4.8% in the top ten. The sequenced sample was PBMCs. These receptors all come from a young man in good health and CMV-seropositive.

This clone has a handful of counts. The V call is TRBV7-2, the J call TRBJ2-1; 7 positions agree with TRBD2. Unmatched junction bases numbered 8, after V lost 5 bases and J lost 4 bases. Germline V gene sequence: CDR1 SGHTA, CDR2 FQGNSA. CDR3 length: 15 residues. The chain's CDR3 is CASSPGLDRYNEQFF. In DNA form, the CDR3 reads TGTGCCAGCAGCCCTGGACTAGATCGGTACAATGAGCAGTTCTTC. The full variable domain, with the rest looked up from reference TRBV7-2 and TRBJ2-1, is GAGVSQSPSNKVTEKGKDVELRCDPISGHTALYWYRQSLGQGLEFLIYFQGNSAPDKSGLPSDRFSAERTGGSVSTLTIQRTQQEDSAVYLCASSPGLDRYNEQFFGPGTRLTVL.

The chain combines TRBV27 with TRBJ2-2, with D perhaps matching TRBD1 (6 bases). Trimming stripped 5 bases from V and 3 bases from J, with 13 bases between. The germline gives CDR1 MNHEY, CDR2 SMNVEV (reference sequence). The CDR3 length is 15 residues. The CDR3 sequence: CASSQRQDYTGELFF. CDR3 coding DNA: TGTGCCAGCAGTCAGAGACAGGATTACACCGGGGAGCTGTTTTTT.

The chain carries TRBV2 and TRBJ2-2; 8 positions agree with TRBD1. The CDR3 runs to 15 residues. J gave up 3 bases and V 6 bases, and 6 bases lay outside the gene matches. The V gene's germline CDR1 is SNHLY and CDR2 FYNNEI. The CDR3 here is CASRNKQGDTGELFF. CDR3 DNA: TGTGCCAGCAGGAATAAACAGGGGGACACCGGGGAGCTGTTTTTT.

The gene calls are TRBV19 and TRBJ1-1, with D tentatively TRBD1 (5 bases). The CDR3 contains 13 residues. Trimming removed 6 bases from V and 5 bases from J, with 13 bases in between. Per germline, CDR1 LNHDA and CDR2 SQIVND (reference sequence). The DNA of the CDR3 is TGTGCCAGTAGCCTTATGAAGGGGACTGAAGCTTTCTTT. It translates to CASSLMKGTEAFF.

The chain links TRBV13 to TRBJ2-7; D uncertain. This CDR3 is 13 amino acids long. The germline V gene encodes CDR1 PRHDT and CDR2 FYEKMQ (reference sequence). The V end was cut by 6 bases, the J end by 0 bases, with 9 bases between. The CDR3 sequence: CASRPQNSYEQYF. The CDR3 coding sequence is TGTGCCAGCAGACCCCAGAACTCCTACGAGCAGTACTTC.

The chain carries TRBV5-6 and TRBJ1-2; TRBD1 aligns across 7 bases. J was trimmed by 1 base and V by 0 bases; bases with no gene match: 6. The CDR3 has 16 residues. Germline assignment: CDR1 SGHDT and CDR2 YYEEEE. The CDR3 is CASSLAGQAFNYGYTF. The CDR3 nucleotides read TGTGCCAGCAGCTTGGCCGGACAGGCCTTTAACTATGGCTACACCTTC.

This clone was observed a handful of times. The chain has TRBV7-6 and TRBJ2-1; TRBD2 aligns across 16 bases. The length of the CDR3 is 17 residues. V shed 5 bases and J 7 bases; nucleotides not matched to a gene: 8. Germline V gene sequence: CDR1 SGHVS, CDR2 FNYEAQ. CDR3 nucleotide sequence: TGTGCCAGCAGCCGGGGACTAGCGGGGGGGACTGGGAATGAGCAGTTCTTC. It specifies CASSRGLAGGTGNEQFF.

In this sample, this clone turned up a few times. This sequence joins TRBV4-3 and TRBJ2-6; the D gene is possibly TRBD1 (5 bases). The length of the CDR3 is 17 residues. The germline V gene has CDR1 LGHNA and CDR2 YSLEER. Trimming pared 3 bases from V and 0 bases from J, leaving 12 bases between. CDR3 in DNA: TGCGCCAGCAGCCAGACAGTGACAAACTCTGGGGCCAACGTCCTGACTTTC. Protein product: CASSQTVTNSGANVLTF.

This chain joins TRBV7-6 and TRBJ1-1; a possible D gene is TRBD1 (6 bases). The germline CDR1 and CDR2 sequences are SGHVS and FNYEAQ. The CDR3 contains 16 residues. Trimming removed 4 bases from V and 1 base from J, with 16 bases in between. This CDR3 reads CASSYSTGPSNTEAFF. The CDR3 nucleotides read TGTGCCAGCAGCTATTCGACAGGCCCTTCGAACACTGAAGCTTTCTTT.

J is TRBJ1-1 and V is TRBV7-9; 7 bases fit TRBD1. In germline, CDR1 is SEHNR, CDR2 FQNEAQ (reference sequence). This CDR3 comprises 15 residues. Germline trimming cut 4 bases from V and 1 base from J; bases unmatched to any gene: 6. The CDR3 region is CASSSAGTENTEAFF. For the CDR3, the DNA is TGTGCCAGCAGCTCGGCCGGGACAGAGAACACTGAAGCTTTCTTT.

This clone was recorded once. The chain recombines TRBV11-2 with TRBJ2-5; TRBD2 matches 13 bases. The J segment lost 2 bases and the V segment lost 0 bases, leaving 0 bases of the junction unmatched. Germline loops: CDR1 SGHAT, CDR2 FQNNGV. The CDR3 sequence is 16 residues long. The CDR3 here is CASSLELAGGQETQYF. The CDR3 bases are TGTGCCAGCAGCTTAGAACTAGCGGGGGGGCAAGAGACCCAGTACTTC.

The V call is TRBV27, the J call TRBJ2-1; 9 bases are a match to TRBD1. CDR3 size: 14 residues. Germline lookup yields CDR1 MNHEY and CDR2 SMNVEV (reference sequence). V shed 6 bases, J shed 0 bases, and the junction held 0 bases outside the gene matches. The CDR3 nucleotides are TGTGCCAGCAGGACAGGGGGCTCCTACAATGAGCAGTTCTTC. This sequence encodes CASRTGGSYNEQFF.